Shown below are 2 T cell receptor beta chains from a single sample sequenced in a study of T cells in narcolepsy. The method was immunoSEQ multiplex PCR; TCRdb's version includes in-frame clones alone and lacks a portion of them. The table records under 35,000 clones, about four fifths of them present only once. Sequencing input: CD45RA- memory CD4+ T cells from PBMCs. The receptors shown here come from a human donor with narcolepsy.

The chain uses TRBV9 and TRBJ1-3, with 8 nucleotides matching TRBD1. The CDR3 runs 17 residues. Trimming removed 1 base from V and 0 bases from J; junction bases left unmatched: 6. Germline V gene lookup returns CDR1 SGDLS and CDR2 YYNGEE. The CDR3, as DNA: TGTGCCAGCAGCGTACGAGGGGACAGGAACTCTGGAAACACCATATATTTT. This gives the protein CASSVRGDRNSGNTIYF.

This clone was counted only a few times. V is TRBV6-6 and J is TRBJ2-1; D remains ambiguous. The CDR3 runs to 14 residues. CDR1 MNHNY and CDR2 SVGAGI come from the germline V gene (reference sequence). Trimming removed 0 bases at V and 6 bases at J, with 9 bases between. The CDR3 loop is CASSYSSQSNEQFF. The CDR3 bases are TGTGCCAGCAGTTACTCGAGTCAAAGCAATGAGCAGTTCTTC.